The clone carrying this T cell receptor (beta chain) was found once. As originally analysed: Cell counts per sample came from amplifying reference gene primers. Generated by immunoSEQ multiplex PCR, the TCRdb table keeps only in-frame clones and is missing some. V, J and clone size were drawn from that table, and D and trimming were deduced from the DNA. This table holds about 160,000 clones, roughly 93% found once. Germline lookup yields CDR1 LNHDA and CDR2 SQIVND (reference sequence). V was pared by 9 bases and J by 4 bases, with 25 bases of the junction left unmatched. The CDR3 is 19 amino acids. The sample is drawn from a study of blood T cell repertoires in COVID-19. Study-wide background: T cells, B-cell-depleted T cells, or PBMCs provided the cDNA or gDNA that served as material.

This TCR came from a man between 18 and 29 years old with acute or convalescent COVID-19. Sequencing was carried out using peripheral blood. The chain has TRBV19 and TRBJ2-7; 9 nucleotides match TRBD1. The CDR3 bases are TGTGCCAGCGCCCCCACGAGGGACAGGGTACCCCTTATGAGGTACGAGCAGTACTTC. Its protein is CASAPTRDRVPLMRYEQYF.